Listed here are 19 T cell receptor beta chains from one sample, sequenced in a study of CD8 T cells in ankylosing spondylitis. Study observations and caveats: There was a TCR beta motif, made of 7 or 8 highly homologous variants, that appeared characteristic of ankylosing spondylitis blood.

TCRdb itself ran the 5' RACE reads through MiXCR, one entry per CDR3 protein. The sample lists fewer than 650,000 distinct CDR3 sequences; 12% were seen once. Antigens for these TCRs are unknown. Sequences were obtained from blood, either unsorted or a sorted T cell fraction (not recorded which). The receptors were sampled from a male donor with ankylosing spondylitis.

This clonotype turned up a few times. This chain links TRBV3-1 with TRBJ2-2, with TRBD2 identical over 7 bases. Germline V gene sequence: CDR1 LGHDT, CDR2 YNNKEL (reference sequence). The CDR3 consists of 16 residues. V lost 1 base to trimming and J lost 6 bases; unmatched junction nucleotides: 8. The CDR3 here is CASSQGIGRVAGELFF. CDR3 sequence (DNA): TGTGCCAGCAGCCAAGGAATAGGGAGGGTCGCCGGGGAGCTGTTTTTT.

The rearrangement links TRBV12-3 or TRBV12-4 to TRBJ2-1, with 10 bases fitting TRBD1. The CDR3 contains 15 residues. V shed 5 bases, J shed 8 bases, and the junction held 9 bases outside the gene matches. Here the CDR3 reads CASSNTGQGIDEQFF. The CDR3, as DNA: TGTGCCAGCAGTAACACGGGACAGGGGATCGATGAGCAGTTCTTC.

The sample holds many counts of this clonotype. The rearrangement links TRBV5-1 to TRBJ2-1; D is possibly TRBD1 (6 bases). V was pared by 2 bases and J by 6 bases, with 12 bases between. The CDR3 runs to 14 residues. The germline CDR1 and CDR2 sequences are SGHRS and YFSETQ. CDR3 region: CASSFWTARNEQFF. CDR3 sequence (DNA): TGCGCCAGCAGCTTTTGGACAGCACGCAATGAGCAGTTCTTC.

The chain links TRBV12-3 or TRBV12-4 to TRBJ2-5, with D perhaps matching TRBD1 (5 bases). Trimming pared 5 bases from V and 7 bases from J, leaving 11 bases between. The CDR3 totals 12 residues. In nucleotides, the CDR3 is TGTGCCAGCAGTGGGGTTAGGGGGACCCAGTACTTC. Amino acid sequence: CASSGVRGTQYF.

The chain couples TRBV20-1 to TRBJ2-7; 8 nucleotides match TRBD2. CDR3 size: 20 residues. The ends lost 3 bases at V and 2 bases at J; junction bases unmatched: 24. Germline V gene lookup returns CDR1 DFQATT and CDR2 SNEGSKA (reference sequence). CDR3 coding DNA: TGCAGTGCTAGTAGGGGGGGGGCTCAGCGGGAGTTGTATAGCCCCTACGAGCAGTACGTC. Its protein product is CSASRGGAQRELYSPYEQYV.

A few counts support this clonotype. The chain combines TRBV19 with TRBJ1-2; D possibly corresponds to TRBD1 (6 bases). Per the germline V gene, CDR1 is LNHDA and CDR2 is SQIVND (reference sequence). V lost 5 bases to trimming and J lost 4 bases, with 14 bases between them. CDR3 length: 14 residues. Written as DNA, the CDR3 is TGTGCCAGTAGTCCCCCGGCAGGGGTCTATGGCTACACCTTC. Encoded protein: CASSPPAGVYGYTF. Filled out from reference TRBV19 and TRBJ1-2, the complete variable domain reads DGGITQSPKYLFRKEGQNVTLSCEQNLNHDAMYWYRQDPGQGLRLIYYSQIVNDFQKGDIAEGYSVSREKKESFPLTVTSAQKNPTAFYLCASSPPAGVYGYTFGSGTRLTVV.

The rearrangement joins TRBV3-1 to TRBJ1-2; tentatively, D is TRBD1 (5 bases). Trimming pared 2 bases from V and 5 bases from J, leaving 12 bases between. The CDR3 loop spans 14 amino acids. Germline V gene lookup returns CDR1 LGHDT and CDR2 YNNKEL (reference sequence). The CDR3: CASSQQGWGYGYTF. In nucleotides, the CDR3 is TGTGCCAGCAGCCAACAGGGTTGGGGGTATGGCTACACCTTC.

The gene calls are TRBV5-1 and TRBJ1-2; 7 bases line up with TRBD1. Germline V gene sequence: CDR1 SGHRS, CDR2 YFSETQ. The V segment lost 3 bases and the J segment 4 bases; nucleotides outside the gene matches: 3. The CDR3 sequence is 13 residues long. This chain's CDR3 is CASSWDRPYGYTF. For the CDR3, the DNA is TGCGCCAGCAGCTGGGACAGACCCTATGGCTACACCTTC.

This clonotype was seen many times. The chain carries TRBV11-2 and TRBJ2-5, with unresolved D. The germline V gene encodes CDR1 SGHAT and CDR2 FQNNGV. The CDR3 length is 14 residues. Trimming took 5 bases from V and 2 from J, leaving 12 bases between them. The CDR3 bases are TGTGCCAGCAGCCAGCCCGTAGGACAAGAGACCCAGTACTTC. This translates into CASSQPVGQETQYF.

The J gene is TRBJ2-7, the V gene TRBV7-2; D not certain. Germline V gives CDR1 SGHTA, CDR2 FQGNSA. CDR3 size: 13 residues. Deletions cut 3 bases from V and 2 bases from J, with 8 bases between. CDR3 in DNA: TGTGCCAGCAGCTTTTCTTCAACCTACGAGCAGTACTTC. Its protein product is CASSFSSTYEQYF.

This clonotype was recorded many times. The chain employs TRBV12-3 or TRBV12-4 and TRBJ2-2; TRBD2 agrees at 10 bases. Trimming removed 3 bases from V and 8 bases from J; junction bases left unmatched: 6. CDR3 length equals 15 residues. DNA of the CDR3: TGTGCCAGCAGTTTCCGGCTAGCGGGAGATGGGGAGCTGTTTTTT. This translates into CASSFRLAGDGELFF.

In this sample, this clonotype turned up a few times. The genes are TRBV6-4 and TRBJ1-2, with 9 bases lining up with TRBD1. The CDR3 covers 14 residues. Germline values: CDR1 MRHNA, CDR2 SNTAGT. J lost 8 bases, V lost 8 bases, and 12 bases had no gene match. CDR3 protein: CASSSRDREFGYTF. The CDR3 coding sequence is TGTGCCAGCTCTTCCAGGGACAGGGAATTCGGCTACACCTTC.

The chain links TRBV11-2 to TRBJ1-4; maybe TRBD1 (5 bases). V lost 4 bases to trimming and J lost 0 bases, with 12 bases between them. The CDR3 has 16 residues. CDR1 is SGHAT, CDR2 FQNNGV, per germline. CDR3 protein: CASSSSRGATNEKLFF. The CDR3 DNA sequence: TGTGCCAGCAGCTCTAGTAGGGGAGCAACTAATGAAAAACTGTTTTTT. Supplemented by reference TRBV11-2 and TRBJ1-4, the full variable domain reads EAGVAQSPRYKIIEKRQSVAFWCNPISGHATLYWYQQILGQGPKLLIQFQNNGVVDDSQLPKDRFSAERLKGVDSTLKIQPAKLEDSAVYLCASSSSRGATNEKLFFGSGTQLSVL.

The chain is built from TRBV20-1 and TRBJ1-1, with a weak D call TRBD1 (6 bases). The germline gives CDR1 DFQATT, CDR2 SNEGSKA (reference sequence). Trimming left V 1 base short and J 5 bases short, with 26 bases between. This CDR3 comprises 18 residues. The CDR3 nucleotides read TGCAGTGCTAGAGGTTCTTTTTTCGAGGGGGGGTTAGAAACTGAAGCTTTCTTT. As protein: CSARGSFFEGGLETEAFF.

In this sample, this clonotype turned up a few times. This chain links TRBV19 with TRBJ1-5; D unclear. From germline, CDR1 is LNHDA and CDR2 SQIVND (reference sequence). Trimming took off 2 bases at V and 0 bases at J, with 8 bases between the two ends. The CDR3 contains 15 residues. The CDR3 DNA reads TGTGCCAGTAGTATACTCCGGAATAGCAATCAGCCCCAGCATTTT. Translated, it gives CASSILRNSNQPQHF.

This clonotype was seen a few times. The chain is built from TRBV5-1 and TRBJ2-1; perhaps TRBD2 as D (5 bases). Trimming stripped 3 bases from V and 1 base from J, with 14 bases between. CDR3 length equals 16 residues. CDR1 SGHRS and CDR2 YFSETQ come from the germline V gene. In DNA, the CDR3 is TGCGCCAGCAGCTATACCCCAGGAGGTTCCTACAATGAGCAGTTCTTC. This gives the protein CASSYTPGGSYNEQFF.

This clonotype was observed a few times. The rearrangement uses TRBV20-1 and TRBJ1-1; possible D gene TRBD1, 6 bases. Trimming left V 6 bases short and J 11 bases short, with 22 bases between. The CDR3 has 13 residues. Germline CDR1 reads DFQATT; CDR2 reads SNEGSKA (reference sequence). In DNA, the CDR3 is TGCAGTGCCCAAGACAGGATTCGATCTGGGGCTTTCTTT. This translates into CSAQDRIRSGAFF.

This clonotype showed up just a few times. The chain combines TRBV5-1 with TRBJ2-1; maybe TRBD2 (5 bases). Between the trimmed V and J ends, which lost 6 bases and 0 bases, there was a span of 16 bases. The CDR3 sequence is 16 residues long. Per the germline V gene, CDR1 is SGHRS and CDR2 is YFSETQ. This chain's CDR3 is CASTRLYGPSYNEQFF. The CDR3 DNA is TGCGCCAGCACGCGACTATACGGGCCCTCCTACAATGAGCAGTTCTTC.

In regard to this clonotype: At one boundary the junction diverges from the germline segment, which might be a read error. The J gene is TRBJ2-6, the V gene TRBV12-3 or TRBV12-4, with D maybe TRBD1 (5 bases). This CDR3 spans 13 amino acids. CDR3 sequence (DNA): TGTGCCAGCAGGCTATCTGGGGCCAACATCCTGACTTTC. Its protein product is CASRLSGANILTF.